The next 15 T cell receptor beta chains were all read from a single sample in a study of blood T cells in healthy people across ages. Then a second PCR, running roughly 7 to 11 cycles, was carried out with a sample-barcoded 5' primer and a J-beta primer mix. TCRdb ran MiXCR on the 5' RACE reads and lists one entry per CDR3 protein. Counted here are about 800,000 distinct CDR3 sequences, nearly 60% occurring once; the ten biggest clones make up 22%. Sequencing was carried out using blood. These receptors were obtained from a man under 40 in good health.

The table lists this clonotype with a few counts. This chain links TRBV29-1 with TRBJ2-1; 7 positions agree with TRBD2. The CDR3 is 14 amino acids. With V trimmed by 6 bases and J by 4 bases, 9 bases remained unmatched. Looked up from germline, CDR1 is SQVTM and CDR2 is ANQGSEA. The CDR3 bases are TGCAGCGTGTACGGGACTACTACATACAATGAGCAGTTCTTC. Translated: CSVYGTTTYNEQFF.

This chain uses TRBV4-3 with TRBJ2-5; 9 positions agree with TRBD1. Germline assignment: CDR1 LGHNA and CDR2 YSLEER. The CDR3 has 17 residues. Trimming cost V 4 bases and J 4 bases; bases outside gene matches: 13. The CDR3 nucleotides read TGCGCCAGCAGCCGGATACAGGGGGCTGGCATCCGAGAGACCCAGTACTTC. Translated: CASSRIQGAGIRETQYF.

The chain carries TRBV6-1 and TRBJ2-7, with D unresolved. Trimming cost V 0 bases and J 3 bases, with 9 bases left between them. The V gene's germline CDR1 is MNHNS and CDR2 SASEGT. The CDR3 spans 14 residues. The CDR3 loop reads CASSEAGRFYEQYF. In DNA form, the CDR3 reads TGTGCCAGCAGTGAAGCAGGGCGGTTCTACGAGCAGTACTTC.

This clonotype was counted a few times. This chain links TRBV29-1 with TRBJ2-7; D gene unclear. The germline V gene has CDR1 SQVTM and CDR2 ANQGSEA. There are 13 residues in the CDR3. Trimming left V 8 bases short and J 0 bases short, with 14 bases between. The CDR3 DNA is TGCAGCTTCCTCACCGTCAGCTCCTACGAGCAGTACTTC. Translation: CSFLTVSSYEQYF.

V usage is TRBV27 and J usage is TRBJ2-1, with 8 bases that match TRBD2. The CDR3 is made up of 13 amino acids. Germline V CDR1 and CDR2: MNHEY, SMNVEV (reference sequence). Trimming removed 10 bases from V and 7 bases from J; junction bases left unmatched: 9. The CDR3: CATNPAGVNEQFF. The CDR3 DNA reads TGTGCCACCAACCCAGCGGGAGTTAATGAGCAGTTCTTC.

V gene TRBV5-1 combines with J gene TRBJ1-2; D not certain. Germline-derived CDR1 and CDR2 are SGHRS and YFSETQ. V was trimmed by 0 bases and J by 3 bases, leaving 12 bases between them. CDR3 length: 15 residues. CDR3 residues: CASSLGTTTYYGYTF. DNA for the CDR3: TGCGCCAGCAGCTTGGGAACGACAACATACTATGGCTACACCTTC.

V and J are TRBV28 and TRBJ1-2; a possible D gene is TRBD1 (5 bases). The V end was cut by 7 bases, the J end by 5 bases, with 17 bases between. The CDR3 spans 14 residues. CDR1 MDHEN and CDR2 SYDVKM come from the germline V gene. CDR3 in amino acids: CASTPGALGYGYTF. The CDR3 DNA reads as TGTGCCAGCACTCCCGGGGCACTAGGGTATGGCTACACCTTC.

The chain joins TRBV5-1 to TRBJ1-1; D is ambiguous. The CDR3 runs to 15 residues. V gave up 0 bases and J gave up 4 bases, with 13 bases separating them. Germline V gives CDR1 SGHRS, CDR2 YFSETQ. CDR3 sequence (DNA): TGCGCCAGCAGCTTGGGGGTGCGGGATGGCACTGAAGCTTTCTTT. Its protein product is CASSLGVRDGTEAFF.

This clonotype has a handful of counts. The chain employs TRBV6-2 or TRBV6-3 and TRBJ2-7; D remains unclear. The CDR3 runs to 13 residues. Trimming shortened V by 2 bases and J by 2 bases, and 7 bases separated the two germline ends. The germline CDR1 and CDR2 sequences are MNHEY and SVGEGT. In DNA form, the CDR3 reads TGTGCCAGCAGTTACGGGCCGACCTACGAGCAGTACTTC. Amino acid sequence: CASSYGPTYEQYF.

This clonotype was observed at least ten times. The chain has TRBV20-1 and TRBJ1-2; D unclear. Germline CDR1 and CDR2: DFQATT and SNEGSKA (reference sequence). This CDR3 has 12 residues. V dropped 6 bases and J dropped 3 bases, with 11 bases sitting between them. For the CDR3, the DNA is TGCAGTGCCCCGACGTCTTACTATGGCTACACCTTC. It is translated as CSAPTSYYGYTF.

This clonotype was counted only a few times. The CDR3 DNA reads TGTGCCAGTAGTGTCAGGTACAATGAGCAGTTCTTC. Translation: CASSVRYNEQFF. The chain couples TRBV19 to TRBJ2-1; D is undetermined. CDR3 length: 12 residues. Germline CDR1 and CDR2: LNHDA and SQIVND (reference sequence). The V and J ends lost 5 bases and 4 bases respectively, with 6 bases between them.

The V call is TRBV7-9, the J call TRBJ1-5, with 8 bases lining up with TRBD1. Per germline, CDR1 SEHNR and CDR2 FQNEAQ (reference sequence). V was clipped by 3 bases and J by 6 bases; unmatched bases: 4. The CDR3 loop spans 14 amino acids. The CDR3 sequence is CASSFGGQGQPQHF. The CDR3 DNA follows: TGTGCCAGCAGCTTTGGAGGACAGGGTCAGCCCCAGCATTTT.

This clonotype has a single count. The CDR3 loop reads CASSSDWFDIQYF. The CDR3 coding sequence is TGTGCCAGCAGCTCTGACTGGTTCGACATTCAGTACTTC. The gene calls are TRBV6-1 and TRBJ2-7; D not certain. The closer fit of TRBJ2-4 to the DNA end suggests the J call may be wrong. Per the germline V gene, CDR1 is MNHNS and CDR2 is SASEGT. There are 13 residues in the CDR3.

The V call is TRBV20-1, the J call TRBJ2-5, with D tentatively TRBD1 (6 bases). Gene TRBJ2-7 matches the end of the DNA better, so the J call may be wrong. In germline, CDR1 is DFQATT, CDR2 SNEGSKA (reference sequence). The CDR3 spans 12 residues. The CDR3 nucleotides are TGCAGCTTTCGACAGGAATTCTACGAGCAGTACTTC. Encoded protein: CSFRQEFYEQYF.

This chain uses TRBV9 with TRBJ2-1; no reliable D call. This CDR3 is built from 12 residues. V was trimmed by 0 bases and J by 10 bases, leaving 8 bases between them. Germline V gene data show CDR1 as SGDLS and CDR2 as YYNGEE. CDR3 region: CASSVANREQFF. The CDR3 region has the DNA TGTGCCAGCAGCGTAGCAAACAGAGAGCAGTTCTTC.